The rows below give T cell receptor beta chains drawn from one sample of a study of cytomegalovirus exposure and HLA in healthy donors. TCRdb's table, derived via immunoSEQ multiplex PCR, lists solely in-frame clones and lacks some. The sample has some 100,000 clones; around three quarters are singletons. The sample comprised PBMCs. Receptor source: a female donor in good health and CMV-seropositive. The CDR3 runs from the conserved cysteine through the conserved F or W. The order of the fields is clone size, J gene, V gene, D gene, CDR3 DNA, CDR3 protein. A D gene is named only where the DNA matches it firmly. Not every row has a clone size; where given, it reads once, few, many or a size class.

abundance: -; j_gene: TRBJ1-5; v_gene: TRBV27; d_gene: TRBD1; CDR3nt: TGTGCCAGCAGCCCAGGGGGGCAGCCCCAGCATTTT; CDR3aa: CASSPGGQPQHF
abundance: -; j_gene: TRBJ2-7; v_gene: TRBV30; d_gene: -; CDR3nt: TGTGCCTGGAGGTTAGCGGAGAAGCAGTACTTC; CDR3aa: CAWRLAEKQYF
abundance: -; j_gene: TRBJ1-5; v_gene: TRBV19; d_gene: -; CDR3nt: TGTGCCAGTAGCCCGGGTGGCAATCAGCCCCAGCATTTT; CDR3aa: CASSPGGNQPQHF
abundance: -; j_gene: TRBJ2-1; v_gene: TRBV9; d_gene: TRBD1; CDR3nt: TGTGCCAGCAGCGTAGAAGGACAGGGCCGCAATGAGCAGTTCTTC; CDR3aa: CASSVEGQGRNEQFF
abundance: -; j_gene: TRBJ2-6; v_gene: TRBV15; d_gene: -; CDR3nt: TGTGCCACCAGCAGAGCTGGCTCGGGGGCCAACGTCCTGACTTTC; CDR3aa: CATSRAGSGANVLTF
abundance: -; j_gene: TRBJ2-2; v_gene: TRBV27; d_gene: -; CDR3nt: TGTGCCAGCAGTCCGAAGGGGGTTTACACCGGGGAGCTGTTTTTT; CDR3aa: CASSPKGVYTGELFF
abundance: -; j_gene: TRBJ2-7; v_gene: TRBV6-6; d_gene: TRBD1; CDR3nt: TGTGCCAGCGGTGACAGGGGCTACGAGCAGTACTTC; CDR3aa: CASGDRGYEQYF
abundance: -; j_gene: TRBJ1-1; v_gene: TRBV5-4; d_gene: TRBD1; CDR3nt: TGTGCCAGCAGTCTGACCGGGACAGGGGGCACTGAAGCTTTCTTT; CDR3aa: CASSLTGTGGTEAFF
abundance: medium-sized; j_gene: TRBJ2-7; v_gene: TRBV4-2; d_gene: TRBD1; CDR3nt: TGTGCCAGCAGCCAAGAGGGACAGGGGGGTTCCTACGAGCAGTACTTC; CDR3aa: CASSQEGQGGSYEQYF
abundance: -; j_gene: TRBJ1-4; v_gene: TRBV6-1; d_gene: -; CDR3nt: TGTGCCAGCAGTCTAACCCCAACTAATGAAAAACTGTTTTTT; CDR3aa: CASSLTPTNEKLFF
abundance: -; j_gene: TRBJ2-3; v_gene: TRBV7-2; d_gene: -; CDR3nt: TGTGCCAGCAGCTTAGAGGGGGGGGTCACAGATACGCAGTATTTT; CDR3aa: CASSLEGGVTDTQYF
abundance: -; j_gene: TRBJ2-1; v_gene: TRBV6-5; d_gene: TRBD2; CDR3nt: TGTGCCAGCAGTTTCCGGACTAGCGGGGAGCACAATGAGCAGTTCTTC; CDR3aa: CASSFRTSGEHNEQFF
abundance: -; j_gene: TRBJ1-2; v_gene: TRBV2; d_gene: TRBD1; CDR3nt: TGTGCCAGCAGTGGGGTTCGGACAGGGGTTACTGGCTACACCTTC; CDR3aa: CASSGVRTGVTGYTF
abundance: few; j_gene: TRBJ2-7; v_gene: TRBV18; d_gene: -; CDR3nt: TGTGCCAGCTCACCAAGGGGTTCCGAGCAGTACTTC; CDR3aa: CASSPRGSEQYF
abundance: -; j_gene: TRBJ2-1; v_gene: TRBV29-1; d_gene: TRBD2; CDR3nt: TGCAGCCCCCGAATCGGGGGGGCCTCCTTCTTC; CDR3aa: CSPRIGGASFF
abundance: -; j_gene: TRBJ1-2; v_gene: TRBV9; d_gene: -; CDR3nt: TGTGCCAGCAGCGTACAGGTCTATGGCTACACCTTC; CDR3aa: CASSVQVYGYTF
abundance: -; j_gene: TRBJ2-5; v_gene: TRBV7-9; d_gene: -; CDR3nt: TGTGCCAGCAGCCTTTGGTCAGCGGCACAAGAGACCCAGTACTTC; CDR3aa: CASSLWSAAQETQYF
abundance: -; j_gene: TRBJ2-4; v_gene: TRBV5-1; d_gene: -; CDR3nt: TGCGCCAGCAGCTTGGCAGGGTTCAAAAACAGTCAGTACTTC; CDR3aa: CASSLAGFKNSQYF
abundance: -; j_gene: TRBJ2-2; v_gene: TRBV6-1; d_gene: -; CDR3nt: TGTGCCAGCAGAACTACAGGGACGGGCACCGGGGAGCTGTTTTTT; CDR3aa: CASRTTGTGTGELFF
abundance: -; j_gene: TRBJ2-6; v_gene: TRBV4-1; d_gene: -; CDR3nt: TGCGCCAGCAGCCAACCCCTCAGCCGGGACATAAGATCTGGGGCCAACGGCCTGACTTTC; CDR3aa: CASSQPLSRDIRSGANGLTF
abundance: -; j_gene: TRBJ2-5; v_gene: TRBV25-1; d_gene: -; CDR3nt: TGTGCCAGCAGTGAAGCAGGAGGGGTCGAGACCCAGTACTTC; CDR3aa: CASSEAGGVETQYF
abundance: once; j_gene: TRBJ2-7; v_gene: TRBV18; d_gene: TRBD1; CDR3nt: TGTGCCAGCTCCGGGACAGCTTCCTACGAGCAGTACTTC; CDR3aa: CASSGTASYEQYF
abundance: -; j_gene: TRBJ1-6; v_gene: TRBV4-2; d_gene: -; CDR3nt: TGTGCCAGCAGCCAAGGCGGCAGGGGCTCCTATAATTCACCCCTCCACTTT; CDR3aa: CASSQGGRGSYNSPLHF
abundance: once; j_gene: TRBJ1-3; v_gene: TRBV5-8; d_gene: TRBD1; CDR3nt: TGTGCCAGCAGCTTCGGACAGGGGAATGGAAACACCATATATTTT; CDR3aa: CASSFGQGNGNTIYF
abundance: -; j_gene: TRBJ2-5; v_gene: TRBV5-4; d_gene: TRBD1; CDR3nt: TGTGCCAGCAGCCGAGGGGTGGGGCAGGGGGATGTCTTAGAGACCCAGTACTTC; CDR3aa: CASSRGVGQGDVLETQYF
abundance: -; j_gene: TRBJ1-2; v_gene: TRBV30; d_gene: TRBD1; CDR3nt: TGTGCCTGGGGGAAGGCCGGGACAGGGGTTGACACCTTC; CDR3aa: CAWGKAGTGVDTF
abundance: -; j_gene: TRBJ2-1; v_gene: TRBV5-1; d_gene: TRBD1; CDR3nt: TGCGCCAGCAGTCTGAAAGGGGGCCTCAATGAGCAGTTCTTC; CDR3aa: CASSLKGGLNEQFF
abundance: -; j_gene: TRBJ2-7; v_gene: TRBV5-5; d_gene: -; CDR3nt: TGTGCCAGCAGCCCCAGCGGGACATGGTACGAGCAGTACTTC; CDR3aa: CASSPSGTWYEQYF
abundance: -; j_gene: TRBJ2-7; v_gene: TRBV5-8; d_gene: TRBD2; CDR3nt: TGTGCCAGCAGTCCGGGACTAGCGAGCCTGTCCTACGAGCAGTACTTC; CDR3aa: CASSPGLASLSYEQYF
abundance: -; j_gene: TRBJ1-1; v_gene: TRBV7-9; d_gene: -; CDR3nt: TGTGCCAGCAGCTTCAGCGTCGGTGGTGGGAACACTGAAGCTTTCTTT; CDR3aa: CASSFSVGGGNTEAFF
abundance: once; j_gene: TRBJ2-1; v_gene: TRBV9; d_gene: TRBD2; CDR3nt: TGTGCCAGCGCACGGACTAGCGGGGGGGACAATGAGCAGTTCTTC; CDR3aa: CASARTSGGDNEQFF
abundance: -; j_gene: TRBJ2-7; v_gene: TRBV30; d_gene: -; CDR3nt: TGTGCCTGGAGCAGGGACTGGTCCTACGAGCAGTACTTC; CDR3aa: CAWSRDWSYEQYF